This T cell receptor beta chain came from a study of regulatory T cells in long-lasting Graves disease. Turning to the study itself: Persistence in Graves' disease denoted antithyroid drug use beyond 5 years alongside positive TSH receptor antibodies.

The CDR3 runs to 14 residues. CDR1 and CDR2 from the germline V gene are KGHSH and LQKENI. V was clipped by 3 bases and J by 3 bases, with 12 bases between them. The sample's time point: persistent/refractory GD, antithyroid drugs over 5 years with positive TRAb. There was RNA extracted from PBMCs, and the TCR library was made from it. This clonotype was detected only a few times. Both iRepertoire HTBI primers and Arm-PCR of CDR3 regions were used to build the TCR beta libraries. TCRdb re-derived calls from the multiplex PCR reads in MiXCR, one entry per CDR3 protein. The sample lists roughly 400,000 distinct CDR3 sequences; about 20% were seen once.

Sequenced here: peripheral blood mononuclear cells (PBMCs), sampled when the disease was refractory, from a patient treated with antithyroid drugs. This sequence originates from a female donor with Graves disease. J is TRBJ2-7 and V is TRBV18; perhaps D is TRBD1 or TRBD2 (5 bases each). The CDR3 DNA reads TGTGCCAGCTCACCTCGGGACGGGAACTACGAGCAGTACTTC. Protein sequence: CASSPRDGNYEQYF.